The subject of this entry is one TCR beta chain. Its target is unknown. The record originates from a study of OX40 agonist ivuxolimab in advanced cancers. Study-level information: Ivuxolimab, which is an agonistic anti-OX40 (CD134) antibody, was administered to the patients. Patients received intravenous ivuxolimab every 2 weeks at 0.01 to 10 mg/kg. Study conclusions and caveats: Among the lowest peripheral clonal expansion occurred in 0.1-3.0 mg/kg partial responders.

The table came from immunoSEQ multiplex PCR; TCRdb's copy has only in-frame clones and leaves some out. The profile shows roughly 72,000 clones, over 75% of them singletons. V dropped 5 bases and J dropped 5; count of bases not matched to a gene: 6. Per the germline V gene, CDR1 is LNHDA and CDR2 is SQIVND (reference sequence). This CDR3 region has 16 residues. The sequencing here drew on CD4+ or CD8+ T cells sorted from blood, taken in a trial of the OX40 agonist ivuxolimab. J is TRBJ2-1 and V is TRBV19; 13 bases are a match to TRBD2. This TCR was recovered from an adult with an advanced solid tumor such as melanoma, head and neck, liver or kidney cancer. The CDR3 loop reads CASSPWTSGSHNEQFF. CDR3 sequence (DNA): TGTGCCAGTAGTCCATGGACTAGCGGGAGCCACAATGAGCAGTTCTTC. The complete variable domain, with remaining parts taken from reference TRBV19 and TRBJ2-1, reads DGGITQSPKYLFRKEGQNVTLSCEQNLNHDAMYWYRQDPGQGLRLIYYSQIVNDFQKGDIAEGYSVSREKKESFPLTVTSAQKNPTAFYLCASSPWTSGSHNEQFFGPGTRLTVL.